Listed below are T cell receptor beta chains from one sample, sequenced in a study of early stage breast cancer tumors. Measured with immunoSEQ multiplex PCR; TCRdb has only the in-frame clones, and not every one. The repertoire includes tens of thousands of clones, 75% to 95% of them detected once, and around 4.7% sits in the top ten. Specimen: blood. Source of these receptors: an older person with breast cancer. CDR3s include the opening cysteine and the closing phenylalanine or tryptophan. D genes are given only for firm matches.

V gene	D gene	J gene	CDR3 DNA	CDR3 protein
TRBV9	NA	TRBJ1-2	TGTGCCAGCAGCGCCCACGACAGGTCCGACTATGGCTACACCTTC	CASSAHDRSDYGYTF
TRBV6-7	NA	TRBJ1-6	TGTGCCAGCAGTTACTCGTGGAGGGCACCCTATAATTCACCCCTCCACTTT	CASSYSWRAPYNSPLHF
TRBV6-5	NA	TRBJ2-7	TGTGCCAGCAGTTACTCGGGGCTTAACTACGAGCAGTACTTC	CASSYSGLNYEQYF
TRBV30	TRBD1	TRBJ1-3	TGTGCCTGGAGTGGAGACAGGGGGGGGAACACCATATATTTT	CAWSGDRGGNTIYF
TRBV7-2	NA	TRBJ1-2	TGTGCCAGCAGCTTAGCTATAGAGGGCTACACCTTC	CASSLAIEGYTF
TRBV4-2	TRBD2	TRBJ2-4	TGTGCCAGCAGCTTCCGAGGACTAGCGGGAGGGCCAACCAAAAACATTCAGTACTTC	CASSFRGLAGGPTKNIQYF
TRBV5-1	TRBD1	TRBJ1-1	TGCGCCAGCAGCTCAGGACAGGGGGACATGAACACTGAAGCTTTCTTT	CASSSGQGDMNTEAFF
TRBV2	TRBD1	TRBJ1-5	TGTGCCAGCAGTGAGGAGGGGGCTAATCAGCCCCAGCATTTT	CASSEEGANQPQHF
TRBV19	TRBD2	TRBJ2-3	TGTGCCAGTAGCAGGGAGGGACTAGCGGGTTTCCCAGATACGCAGTATTTT	CASSREGLAGFPDTQYF
TRBV18	TRBD2	TRBJ2-2	TGTGCCAGCTCACCAAACGGACTAGCGAGGGAGCTGTTTTTT	CASSPNGLARELFF
TRBV9	TRBD2	TRBJ2-3	TGTGCCAGCAGCCCTCGACTAGCGGGATTAGATACGCAGTATTTT	CASSPRLAGLDTQYF
TRBV5-1	TRBD1	TRBJ1-2	TGCGCCAGCAGCTCCACAGGGGGAAAGGCCTATGGCTACACCTTC	CASSSTGGKAYGYTF
TRBV7-3	TRBD2	TRBJ2-7	TGTGCCAGCAGCTCCCTAGCGGGAGAAAAGCAGTACTTC	CASSSLAGEKQYF
TRBV25-1	TRBD1	TRBJ1-1	TGTGCCAGCAGTGCTACCAGGGGGCTGACTGAAGCTTTCTTT	CASSATRGLTEAFF
TRBV19	TRBD1	TRBJ2-1	TGTGCCAGTAGGAAACAGGGGGTTCCCAATCCCGGGCAATCCCGGGCGTCCTACAATGAGCAGTTCTTC	CASRKQGVPNPGQSRASYNEQFF
TRBV21-1	NA	TRBJ1-5	TGTGCCAGCAGGGACCAGGGGGATAGCAATCAGCCCCAGCATTTT	CASRDQGDSNQPQHF
TRBV14	NA	TRBJ1-1	TGTGCCAGCAGCCAAGCACAGTACACTGAAGCTTTCTTT	CASSQAQYTEAFF